Listed here is a single TCR beta chain. Its antigen remains unknown. TCRdb fed the 5' RACE reads into MiXCR, producing one record per CDR3 protein. The sample holds roughly 720,000 distinct CDR3 sequences, around a sixth seen once. Only healthy Caucasians were enrolled as donors. From germline, CDR1 is SNHLY and CDR2 FYNNEI. The CDR3 has 13 amino acids. V dropped 2 bases and J dropped 11 bases, with 15 bases sitting between them. The data derive from a study of identical twins. Study-wide results and caveats: Zero-insertion analyses could be partly confounded by invariant MAIT and iNKT cells. Low generation probability was overrepresented in out-of-frame alpha sequences shared by twins.

The same specimen was also included in a second study, on T cells expressing NK-cell markers. That work contributes: Among four donors, these clonotypes also ranked first in the CD3+CD56-NKG2C+ fraction.

The receptor was isolated from a woman aged 18 to 35 in good health. The specimen sequenced was PBMCs. V is TRBV2 and J is TRBJ1-1; TRBD1 is a possible D gene (6 bases). In DNA, the CDR3 is TGTGCCAGCAGTGAATCGGGGGCGGTGTGGGCTTTCTTT. Translated: CASSESGAVWAFF.